This is a list of T cell receptor beta chains from one sample in a study of shared clonotypes between healthy human individuals. Libraries were prepared by immunoSEQ multiplex PCR; TCRdb keeps only in-frame clonotypes and omits some of them. The repertoire consists of over 850,000 clones, with approximately 80% occurring once and the leading ten covering roughly 0.65%. Sequenced: memory CD4+ T cells from PBMCs. The receptors originated from a young man in good health. Some clones in this sample may be carry-over from other donors' samples. Both conserved end residues are part of each CDR3. The D gene is left open where the match is weak. The size entry is marked missing in some rows and otherwise reads once, few, many or a size class.

>TRBJ2-5|TRBD1|.|TRBV5-1
TGCGCCAGCAGCTTGGGGGCGACAGGGGAAGAGACCCAGTACTTC
CASSLGATGEETQYF
>TRBJ2-7|.|.|TRBV12-1
TGTGCCAGCAGCTTGGCGCGGGACAGGGGGAGACACGAGCAGTACTTC
CASSLARDRGRHEQYF
>TRBJ2-3|.|.|TRBV6-5
TGTGCCAGCAGTCGTGATTACACAGATACGCAGTATTTT
CASSRDYTDTQYF
>TRBJ1-3|TRBD1|.|TRBV18
TGTGCCAGCTCACCACCGGGACAGGGCCGTGGAAACACCATATATTTT
CASSPPGQGRGNTIYF
>TRBJ2-5|.|.|TRBV18
TGTGCCAGCTCACCAATGATGCAGGCAGGGGAGACCCAGTACTTC
CASSPMMQAGETQYF
>TRBJ2-5|TRBD2|many|TRBV4-1
TGCGCCAGCAGCCACGGGACTAGCGGGAGGGCCGTAAGGGAGACCCAGTACTTC
CASSHGTSGRAVRETQYF
>TRBJ2-3|.|.|TRBV10-3
TGTGCCATCAGTGAGGACAGACTCACAGATACGCAGTATTTT
CAISEDRLTDTQYF
>TRBJ1-5|.|.|TRBV7-8
TGTGCCAGCAGCTTAGACAGGGTACCGGGAATAAGCAATCAGCCCCAGCATTTT
CASSLDRVPGISNQPQHF
>TRBJ1-2|.|few|TRBV5-1
TGCGCCAGCAGCTTTCCGGGAGATGGCTACACCTTC
CASSFPGDGYTF
>TRBJ2-6|TRBD1|.|TRBV4-2
TGTGCCAGCAGCCAAGATGTGGGACAGGGTAGAGGTGGGGCCAACGTCCTGACTTTC
CASSQDVGQGRGGANVLTF
>TRBJ2-1|.|.|TRBV7-2
TGTGCCAGCAGTACTCGGCAGGGGAGGCAGTTCTTC
CASSTRQGRQFF
>TRBJ1-1|.|.|TRBV10-1
TGCGCCAGCAGTCGAGTTTTTCGGGCTTTCTTT
CASSRVFRAFF
>TRBJ1-2|.|few|TRBV9
TGTGCCAGCAGCGTAGTCGGTGGGGGGAACTATGGCTACACCTTC
CASSVVGGGNYGYTF
>TRBJ2-1|.|.|TRBV4-1
TGCGCCAGCAGCCACTCCGGGACATCCACGCTCAATGAGCAGTTCTTC
CASSHSGTSTLNEQFF
>TRBJ2-7|.|.|TRBV4-1
TGCGCCAGCAGCCGGGGTTGGGCAGGAAGCTACGAGCAGTACTTC
CASSRGWAGSYEQYF
>TRBJ1-2|.|.|TRBV7-9
TGTGCCAGCAGCCCAGGAGACAGGGGCTACACCTTC
CASSPGDRGYTF
>TRBJ2-2|.|.|TRBV9
TGTGCCAGCAGTAGTTTTTTGAACACCGGGGAGCTGTTTTTT
CASSSFLNTGELFF
>TRBJ2-2|.|few|TRBV10-2
TGCGCCAGCAGCCGATCCGGGGAGCTGTTTTTT
CASSRSGELFF
>TRBJ2-7|.|.|TRBV10-3
TGTGCCATCAGTGGGGGCGGGTACTACGAGCAGTACTTC
CAISGGGYYEQYF
>TRBJ2-7|.|.|TRBV27
TGTGCCAGCTCGACACTACCGGGAGCCGGCGAGCAGTACTTC
CASSTLPGAGEQYF
>TRBJ2-1|.|many|TRBV19
TGTGCCAGTCGAGGACCTCTGGCCTACAATGAGCAGTTCTTC
CASRGPLAYNEQFF
>TRBJ2-1|TRBD2|.|TRBV29-1
TGCAGCGTTTCTCGGACTAGCGGAGGCGACAATGAGCAGTTCTTC
CSVSRTSGGDNEQFF
>TRBJ2-5|.|.|TRBV19
TGTGCCAGTAGTACCGACAGCCTGAAGACCCAGTACTTC
CASSTDSLKTQYF
>TRBJ2-1|TRBD2|.|TRBV7-9
TGTGCCAGCAGCCACTTAGAATCTGTCGGCGGGAGATTAAATGAGCAGTTCTTC
CASSHLESVGGRLNEQFF
>TRBJ2-4|.|.|TRBV2
TGTGCCAGCGGAACCCACCAAGCCAAAAACATTCAGTACTTC
CASGTHQAKNIQYF
>TRBJ2-2|.|.|TRBV5-5
TGTGCCAGCAGCTATTCACAAACTCTCACCGGGGAGCTGTTTTTT
CASSYSQTLTGELFF
>TRBJ2-5|.|.|TRBV5-4
TGTGCCAGCACCCTAGGGGGGGCGCAGGGATGGGAGACCCAGTACTTC
CASTLGGAQGWETQYF
>TRBJ2-3|TRBD2|.|TRBV29-1
TGCAGCGGATCAGGGGACTGGGGACTAGCGGGAGGAAGAGGAGATACGCAGTATTTT
CSGSGDWGLAGGRGDTQYF
>TRBJ2-2|.|once|TRBV2
TGTGCCAGCAGTGGTAGCAACACCGGGGAGCTGTTTTTT
CASSGSNTGELFF
>TRBJ1-3|.|.|TRBV7-8
TGTGCCAGCAGACTGGTTTCTGGAAACACCATATATTTT
CASRLVSGNTIYF
>TRBJ1-4|.|.|TRBV29-1
TGCAGCGTTAAGTTAGCCATCTCAACTAATGAAAAACTGTTTTTT
CSVKLAISTNEKLFF
>TRBJ2-5|.|.|TRBV5-1
TGCGCCAGCAGTCTCTCGGGATTCCGGGGGCGAGAGACCCAGTACTTC
CASSLSGFRGRETQYF
>TRBJ2-5|.|.|TRBV5-1
TGCGCCAGCAGCTCTAACCGACAGAACGTCAGGGAGACCCAGTACTTC
CASSSNRQNVRETQYF
>TRBJ1-5|.|.|TRBV10-3
TGTGCCACCAGAGACAGGAATAGCAATCAGCCCCAGCATTTT
CATRDRNSNQPQHF
>TRBJ2-6|.|.|TRBV6-6
TGTGCCAGCAGTAGAGGGTACTCTGGGGCCAACGTCCTGACTTTC
CASSRGYSGANVLTF
>TRBJ1-2|.|.|TRBV28
TGTGCCAGCAGCCACCGGGCAGGAGCTAACTATGGCTACACCTTC
CASSHRAGANYGYTF
>TRBJ1-3|.|once|TRBV25-1
TGTGCCAGCAGTGAACTGGAAGGGTCTTTCTCTGGAAACACCATATATTTT
CASSELEGSFSGNTIYF
>TRBJ2-7|TRBD2|.|TRBV18
TGTGCCAGCTCACTCCCGGGACTAGCGGGAGACGAGCAGTACTTC
CASSLPGLAGDEQYF
>TRBJ1-1|.|.|TRBV19
TGTGCCAGTAGTTCTACAGCGAACACTGAAGCTTTCTTT
CASSSTANTEAFF
>TRBJ2-1|.|.|TRBV29-1
TGCAGCGTTGGAAGCCAAAAGGGGGGTGAGCAGTTCTTC
CSVGSQKGGEQFF
>TRBJ1-2|TRBD1|.|TRBV5-6
TGTGCCAGCAGCCCGGGACAGGGTAACTATGGCTACACCTTC
CASSPGQGNYGYTF
>TRBJ2-7|TRBD2|.|TRBV28
TGTGCCAGCAGTTTATGGACACTAGCGGGAGGCTCCTACGAGCAGTACTTC
CASSLWTLAGGSYEQYF
>TRBJ2-5|.|.|TRBV10-3
TGTGCCATCAGTGAGTCTAGGCGAGGGGAAGAGACCCAGTACTTC
CAISESRRGEETQYF